This T cell receptor (beta chain) derives from a study of vaccination effects on CD4 cells after COVID-19. CDR1 is LGHNT and CDR2 is FRNRAP in the germline V gene. V lost 0 bases to trimming and J lost 4 bases; unmatched junction nucleotides: 0. The CDR3 consists of 15 residues. Notes on the study in general: Recruitment yielded few convalescent patients, and the study had no early post-infection timepoints.

ViraFEST used viral peptide pools to expand antigen-specific CD4+ T cells before sequencing. Scientists isolated CD4+ T cells after an approximately 10-day culture period ended. Every participant took two doses of the BNT162b2 or mRNA-1273 vaccine. On days 3 and 7, fresh IL-2 medium replaced half the medium. This clone was counted between two and nine times. The antigen remains unidentified. Libraries were prepared by immunoSEQ multiplex PCR; TCRdb keeps only in-frame clonotypes and omits some of them. The table has about 15,000 clones, approximately 68% seen once. The chain recombines TRBV12-5 with TRBJ2-3, with 11 positions matching TRBD2. This clonotype was obtained from a human donor who received a COVID-19 vaccine. The material was CD4+ T cells from PBMCs cultured with HCoV-NL63 spike peptides, obtained after COVID-19 vaccination. In DNA, the CDR3 is TGTGCTAGTGGTTTGGTTAGCGGGGGGGCAGATACGCAGTATTTT. It translates to CASGLVSGGADTQYF.